This TCR beta chain was recovered during a study of blood T cell repertoires in COVID-19. At the level of the study: Specimens from acute and convalescent COVID-19 originated in the United States, Italy and Spain.

Ages ranged from about 18 to 89 years, with residence in fewer than 25 US areas. Participant-reported clinical history was the basis for cohort assignment. A remark on this clone: Within the sample, other DNA sequences also encode this same CDR3.

Original processing notes: For nucleated cells, counts were estimated from reference gene primer amplification. Using immunoSEQ multiplex PCR, the repertoire was profiled, and TCRdb retains in-frame clones only, with some absent. That table furnishes V, J and clone size, whereas the DNA furnished D and trimming. This table has fewer than 500,000 clones, nearly 90% appearing once. The CDR3 has 12 amino acids. Germline CDR1 and CDR2: SGHNT and YYREEE (reference sequence). Trimming took 3 bases from V and 5 from J, leaving 8 bases between them. The sequenced sample consisted of PBMCs or T cells enriched from blood (not recorded which). The sequence derives from a woman younger than 30 with acute COVID-19. The chain links TRBV5-4 to TRBJ1-1; a weak D match, TRBD1 (5 bases). This CDR3 reads CASSSGGTEAFF. The CDR3 coding sequence is TGTGCCAGCAGCTCCGGGGGTACTGAAGCTTTCTTT.